Shown below are 16 T cell receptor beta chains from a single sample sequenced in a study of blood T cells in healthy people across ages (dated by TCRdb to 2015 to 2017). Library preparation was by 5' RACE. For sequencing, an Illumina HiSeq 2500 was employed. A second about 6 to 11 cycle PCR used a sample-barcoded 5' primer and a J-beta primer mix. TCRdb cleaned the public reads at Q25 with fastp, built clones with MiXCR and kept in-frame beta chains. Rows are unified per CDR3 protein, each entry keeping the most common DNA and genes. Counted in this sample were 650,000 to 800,000 distinct CDR3 sequences; 45% to 60% of them appeared once. Of the sample, 13% is held by the ten largest clones. Material: blood. The source of these receptors is a woman over 75 in good health.

This clonotype was recorded many times. The chain links TRBV7-2 to TRBJ1-1, with D uncertain. This CDR3 has 12 residues. Germline V gene data show CDR1 as SGHTA and CDR2 as FQGNSA. The V end was cut by 5 bases, the J end by 11 bases, with 15 bases between. The CDR3 is CASSIPRTSAFF. The CDR3 DNA follows: TGTGCCAGCAGCATCCCTAGGACCAGCGCTTTCTTT. Filled out from reference TRBV7-2 and TRBJ1-1, the complete variable domain reads GAGVSQSPSNKVTEKGKDVELRCDPISGHTALYWYRQSLGQGLEFLIYFQGNSAPDKSGLPSDRFSAERTGGSVSTLTIQRTQQEDSAVYLCASSIPRTSAFFGQGTRLTVV.

This clonotype was observed many times. The chain combines TRBV27 with TRBJ2-7; D is unresolved. Trimming took 4 bases from V and 0 from J, leaving 4 bases between them. The germline CDR1 and CDR2 sequences are MNHEY and SMNVEV (reference sequence). CDR3 length equals 12 residues. This CDR3 reads CASSSASYEQYF. The DNA of the CDR3 is TGTGCCAGCAGTTCCGCCTCCTACGAGCAGTACTTC.

This clonotype came up a few times. The gene calls are TRBV7-9 and TRBJ2-7, with TRBD2 matching 7 bases. Germline lookup yields CDR1 SEHNR and CDR2 FQNEAQ (reference sequence). V dropped 5 bases and J dropped 2; count of bases not matched to a gene: 6. This CDR3 comprises 14 residues. The CDR3 is CASSDVAGPYEQYF. The CDR3 bases are TGTGCCAGCAGCGATGTAGCGGGTCCCTACGAGCAGTACTTC.

The CDR3, as DNA: TGTGCCTGGAGTGTGAAGGCGAGGCCCCGCAATGAGCAGTTCTTC. Translated: CAWSVKARPRNEQFF. The chain carries TRBV30 and TRBJ2-1; D unclear. V was cut by 0 bases and J by 6 bases, with 15 bases left in between. The CDR3 consists of 15 residues. Germline V CDR1 and CDR2: GTSNPN, SVGIG (reference sequence). The full variable domain, completed using reference TRBV30 and TRBJ2-1, is SQTIHQWPATLVQPVGSPLSLECTVEGTSNPNLYWYRQAAGRGLQLLFYSVGIGQISSEVPQNLSASRPQDRQFILSSKKLLLSDSGFYLCAWSVKARPRNEQFFGPGTRLTVL.

Points on this clonotype: It may be a read error: a sequence one base away is much more abundant. The chain is built from TRBV7-9 and TRBJ1-1, with TRBD1 as a possible D gene (6 bases). The CDR3 has 13 residues. Trimming shortened V by 4 bases and J by 1 base, and 7 bases separated the two germline ends. Germline CDR1 SEHNR, CDR2 FQNEAQ (reference sequence). This chain's CDR3 is CASSWGANTEAFF. The DNA for the CDR3 is TGTGCCAGCAGCTGGGGGGCGAACACTGAAGCTTTCTTT.

The chain links TRBV10-3 to TRBJ1-1, with D uncertain. V shed 0 bases and J shed 0 bases, with 8 bases lying between them. Germline V gives CDR1 ENHRY, CDR2 SYGVKD. CDR3 length: 15 amino acids. CDR3 protein: CAISESMGMNTEAFF. CDR3 sequence (DNA): TGTGCCATCAGTGAGTCTATGGGGATGAACACTGAAGCTTTCTTT.

This clonotype was counted once. This chain connects TRBV5-6 to TRBJ2-1; 8 positions agree with TRBD2. Trimming removed 4 bases from V and 6 bases from J; junction bases left unmatched: 9. This CDR3 is 15 amino acids long. The germline CDR1 and CDR2 sequences are SGHDT and YYEEEE. This chain's CDR3 is CASSRNGGAVNEQFF. As DNA, the CDR3 is TGTGCCAGCAGCCGAAACGGGGGGGCCGTCAATGAGCAGTTCTTC.

This rearrangement joins TRBV6-6 to TRBJ2-7; TRBD1 is a possible D gene (7 bases). This CDR3 spans 15 amino acids. Germline CDR1 MNHNY, CDR2 SVGAGI (reference sequence). The ends were cut back, 5 bases at V and 3 bases at J, with 17 bases in the middle. CDR3 bases: TGTGCCAGCAGTCCCGGGCCAGGGGGGATCTACGAGCAGTACTTC. Encoded protein: CASSPGPGGIYEQYF.

The V call is TRBV29-1, the J call TRBJ2-3; the D is unclear. V was pared by 4 bases and J by 5 bases, with 10 bases between. Germline V gene sequence: CDR1 SQVTM, CDR2 ANQGSEA. The CDR3 contains 12 residues. In DNA, the CDR3 is TGCAGCGTTGGCACCACCGTAGATACGCAGTATTTT. Protein sequence: CSVGTTVDTQYF.

The V call is TRBV3-1, the J call TRBJ2-1; 8 bases map to TRBD2. The V and J ends lost 8 bases and 0 bases, in that order; junction bases with no gene match: 6. The germline V gene has CDR1 LGHDT and CDR2 YNNKEL (reference sequence). The CDR3 is made up of 15 amino acids. The CDR3 here is CASREGVSSYNEQFF. The CDR3, as DNA: TGTGCCAGCCGGGAGGGTGTTAGCTCCTACAATGAGCAGTTCTTC.

The chain uses TRBV7-2 and TRBJ2-5; TRBD2 aligns across 12 bases. V dropped 5 bases and J dropped 5; count of bases not matched to a gene: 6. CDR1 is SGHTA and CDR2 is FQGNSA in the germline V gene. The CDR3 covers 15 residues. The DNA of the CDR3 is TGTGCCAGCAGCCCCGGACTAGCGGGGCAGGAGACCCAGTACTTC. Amino acid sequence: CASSPGLAGQETQYF.

With respect to this clonotype: This sequence may be a read error, since a much larger clone differs from it by one base. J is TRBJ2-5 and V is TRBV5-1; D is possibly TRBD2 (7 bases). The germline V and J ends were trimmed by 6 bases and 11 bases, with 20 bases remaining between them. This CDR3 spans 13 amino acids. Germline CDR1 reads SGHRS; CDR2 reads YFSETQ. The CDR3, as DNA: TGCGCCAGCATGAAGGGGGGGGGCGATGAGCAGTACTTC. This sequence encodes CASMKGGGDEQYF.

Comments on this clonotype: One end of the junction is discordant with germline, which a read error may explain. V is TRBV5-1 and J is TRBJ2-3; the match to TRBD2 covers 9 bases. CDR3 length: 17 residues. Germline V gene sequence: CDR1 SGHRS, CDR2 YFSETQ. DNA of the CDR3: TGCGCCGGCAGCAGCAACCCCCTAGCGGGGCCCACAGATACGCAGTATTTT. Translating it yields CAGSSNPLAGPTDTQYF. Based on the CDR3 plus reference TRBV5-1 and TRBJ2-3, the full variable domain is KAGVTQTPRYLIKTRGQQVTLSCSPISGHRSVSWYQQTPGQGLQFLFEYFSETQRNKGNFPGRFSGRQFSNSRSEMNVSTLELGDSALYLCAGSSNPLAGPTDTQYFGPGTRLTVL.

This clonotype showed up just a few times. The chain combines TRBV5-1 with TRBJ2-7; maybe TRBD1 (6 bases). CDR3 length: 14 residues. The germline V gene has CDR1 SGHRS and CDR2 YFSETQ. V lost 0 bases and J lost 2, with 9 bases in between. The CDR3 DNA is TGCGCCAGCAGCTTGGGGGGACAAGCCTACGAGCAGTACTTC. It codes for CASSLGGQAYEQYF.

This clonotype was recorded once. This chain connects TRBV3-1 to TRBJ2-7, with a tentative D call TRBD1 (6 bases). This CDR3 region has 14 residues. Per the germline V gene, CDR1 is LGHDT and CDR2 is YNNKEL (reference sequence). Trimming shortened V by 4 bases and J by 6 bases, and 16 bases separated the two germline ends. CDR3 nucleotide sequence: TGTGCCAGCAGCCCCACGACAGGAACTAGCGAGCAGTACTTC. It translates to CASSPTTGTSEQYF.

The V call is TRBV6-5, the J call TRBJ2-1; 11 bases are shared with TRBD2. The CDR3 covers 13 residues. CDR1 is MNHEY and CDR2 is SVGAGI in the germline V gene. The V segment lost 2 bases and the J segment 10 bases; nucleotides outside the gene matches: 1. For the CDR3, the DNA is TGTGCCAGCAGTTACGGGACTAGCGGAGAGCAGTTCTTC. Protein product: CASSYGTSGEQFF.